This T cell receptor beta chain was captured by sequencing in a study of T cells in Graves' hyperthyroidism and ophthalmopathy. This clonotype was found many times. This CDR3 is 14 amino acids long. Per germline, CDR1 MDHEN and CDR2 SYDVKM. J was trimmed by 2 bases and V by 5 bases; bases with no gene match: 5. From RNA transcripts, TCR beta CDR3 regions were amplified. Primed by the HTBI set, a first-round RT-PCR was run on the TCR CDR3. TCRdb ran MiXCR on the multiplex PCR reads and lists one entry per CDR3 protein. The sample has a few hundred thousand distinct CDR3 sequences; roughly 13% are singletons.

Sequenced: blood. The receptor was derived from a woman between 40 and 55 years old with Graves' ophthalmopathy. The genes are TRBV28 and TRBJ2-7; 8 bases align to TRBD1. CDR3 nucleotide sequence: TGTGCCAGCAGTACCCCGGGACAGGCCTACGAGCAGTACTTC. Its protein product is CASSTPGQAYEQYF.